This is a list of T cell receptor beta chains from one sample in a study of OX40 agonist ivuxolimab in advanced cancers. Profiling relied on immunoSEQ multiplex PCR, and the TCRdb table lists in-frame clones only, not all of them. Here the sample spans roughly 80,000 clones, about nine tenths being singletons. The sample here was CD4+ or CD8+ T cells sorted from blood, taken in a trial of the OX40 agonist ivuxolimab. Source of these receptors: an adult with an advanced solid tumor such as melanoma, head and neck, liver or kidney cancer. Each CDR3 is given without its conserved first and last residue.

j_gene: TRBJ1-5; v_gene: TRBV7-9; CDR3aa: ASSLWGQAPNQPQH
j_gene: TRBJ2-5; v_gene: TRBV6-1; CDR3aa: ASSEARGLETQY
j_gene: TRBJ2-1; v_gene: TRBV29-1; CDR3aa: SASTSFNEQF
j_gene: TRBJ2-3; v_gene: TRBV7-3; CDR3aa: ASSSRLAGVPSTDTQY
j_gene: TRBJ2-5; v_gene: TRBV20-1; CDR3aa: SSGGETQY
j_gene: TRBJ1-1; v_gene: TRBV5-4; CDR3aa: ASSWQGYTEAF
j_gene: TRBJ1-2; v_gene: TRBV4-3; CDR3aa: ASSQGTGLGGYT
j_gene: TRBJ1-2; v_gene: TRBV20-1; CDR3aa: SAPPYGYT
j_gene: TRBJ2-4; v_gene: TRBV5-4; CDR3aa: ASTMIGSDKNIQY
j_gene: TRBJ1-4; v_gene: TRBV9; CDR3aa: ASSGIPSTNEKLF
j_gene: TRBJ1-6; v_gene: TRBV18; CDR3aa: ASSPPGSRNSPLH
j_gene: TRBJ1-2; v_gene: TRBV6-5; CDR3aa: ASSKDRGPGGYT
j_gene: TRBJ1-4; v_gene: TRBV7-3; CDR3aa: ASSLNGGQDEKLF
j_gene: TRBJ2-6; v_gene: TRBV2; CDR3aa: ASSDLGGFGANVLT
j_gene: TRBJ1-6; v_gene: TRBV19; CDR3aa: ASSTGQASPLH
j_gene: TRBJ1-2; v_gene: TRBV7-2; CDR3aa: ASTTDRTSYGYT
j_gene: TRBJ2-3; v_gene: TRBV6-9; CDR3aa: ASSYSRTTDTQY
j_gene: TRBJ2-3; v_gene: TRBV5-1; CDR3aa: ASSPRTSTDTQY
j_gene: TRBJ1-6; v_gene: TRBV2; CDR3aa: ASSETPNSPLH
j_gene: TRBJ2-5; v_gene: TRBV7-2; CDR3aa: ASSTEGLAGKTQY
j_gene: TRBJ2-1; v_gene: TRBV6-5; CDR3aa: ASSYPSGSGNEQF
j_gene: TRBJ2-2; v_gene: TRBV30; CDR3aa: ALIAGGSGELF
j_gene: TRBJ2-7; v_gene: TRBV6-5; CDR3aa: ASSWGREYEQY
j_gene: TRBJ2-3; v_gene: TRBV5-8; CDR3aa: ASTFHRGSGTQNTQY
j_gene: TRBJ2-5; v_gene: TRBV5-8; CDR3aa: ASIEWTGGEETQY
j_gene: TRBJ1-1; v_gene: TRBV30; CDR3aa: AWSVRGTEAF
j_gene: TRBJ1-1; v_gene: TRBV7-9; CDR3aa: ASSSGGDTEAF
j_gene: TRBJ2-7; v_gene: TRBV5-1; CDR3aa: ASSLRLAGYEQY
j_gene: TRBJ1-4; v_gene: TRBV30; CDR3aa: AWSGGTGFDEKLF
j_gene: TRBJ1-6; v_gene: TRBV2; CDR3aa: ATRGARDSNSPLH
j_gene: TRBJ1-2; v_gene: TRBV10-3; CDR3aa: AISESEGGGYT
j_gene: TRBJ2-1; v_gene: TRBV4-2; CDR3aa: ASSQEMARSYNEQF
j_gene: TRBJ2-3; v_gene: TRBV7-9; CDR3aa: ASSQRGSTDTQY
j_gene: TRBJ2-7; v_gene: TRBV23-1; CDR3aa: ASSQWFGTRESEYEQY
j_gene: TRBJ1-2; v_gene: TRBV30; CDR3aa: AWTGTEYGYT
j_gene: TRBJ2-1; v_gene: TRBV10-3; CDR3aa: AISESDRVHEQF
j_gene: TRBJ2-3; v_gene: TRBV9; CDR3aa: ASSMIAVGTDTQY
j_gene: TRBJ1-5; v_gene: TRBV6-1; CDR3aa: ASSGQRLPIDQPQH
j_gene: TRBJ2-5; v_gene: TRBV5-5; CDR3aa: ASSLWIGAGETQY
j_gene: TRBJ1-2; v_gene: TRBV7-9; CDR3aa: ASSWTGGPGYT
j_gene: TRBJ2-5; v_gene: TRBV9; CDR3aa: ASSGQLAGGTQY